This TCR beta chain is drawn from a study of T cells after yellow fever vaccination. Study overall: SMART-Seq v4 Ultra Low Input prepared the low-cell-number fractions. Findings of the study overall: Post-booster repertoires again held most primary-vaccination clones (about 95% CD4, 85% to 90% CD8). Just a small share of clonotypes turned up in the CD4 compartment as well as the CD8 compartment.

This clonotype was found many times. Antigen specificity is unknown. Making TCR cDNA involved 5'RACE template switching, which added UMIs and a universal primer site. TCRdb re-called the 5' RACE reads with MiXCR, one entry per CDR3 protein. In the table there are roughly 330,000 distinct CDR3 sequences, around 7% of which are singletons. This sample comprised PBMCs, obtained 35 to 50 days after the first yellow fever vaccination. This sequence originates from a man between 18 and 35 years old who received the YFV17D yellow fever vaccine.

CDR3 in DNA: TGTGCCAGCAGCGGTAAGAACGCGGGACAGGTGAACACTGAAGCTTTCTTT. Encoded protein: CASSGKNAGQVNTEAFF. The chain uses TRBV7-9 and TRBJ1-1; 8 bases map to TRBD1. Losses at the gene ends were 5 bases for V and 0 bases for J; bases not matched to a gene: 11. Looked up from germline, CDR1 is SEHNR and CDR2 is FQNEAQ (reference sequence). This CDR3 has 17 amino acids.